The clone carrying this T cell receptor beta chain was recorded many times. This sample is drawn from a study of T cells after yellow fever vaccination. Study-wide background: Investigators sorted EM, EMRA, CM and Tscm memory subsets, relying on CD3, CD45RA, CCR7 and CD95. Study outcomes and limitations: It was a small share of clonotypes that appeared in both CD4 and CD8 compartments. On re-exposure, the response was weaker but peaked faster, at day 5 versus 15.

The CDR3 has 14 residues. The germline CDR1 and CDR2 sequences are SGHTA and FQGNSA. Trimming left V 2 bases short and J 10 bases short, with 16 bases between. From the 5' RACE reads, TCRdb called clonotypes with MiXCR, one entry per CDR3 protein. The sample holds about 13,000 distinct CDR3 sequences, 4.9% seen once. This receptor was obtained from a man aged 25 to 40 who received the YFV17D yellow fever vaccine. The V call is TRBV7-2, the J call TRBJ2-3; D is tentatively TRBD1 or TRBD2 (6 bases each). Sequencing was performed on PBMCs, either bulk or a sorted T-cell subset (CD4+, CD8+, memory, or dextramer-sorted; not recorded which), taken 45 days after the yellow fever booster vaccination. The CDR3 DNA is TGTGCCAGCAGCTTAAGGGGGGACCGTGCTCCGCAGTATTTT. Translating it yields CASSLRGDRAPQYF. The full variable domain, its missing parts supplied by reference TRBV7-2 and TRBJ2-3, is GAGVSQSPSNKVTEKGKDVELRCDPISGHTALYWYRQSLGQGLEFLIYFQGNSAPDKSGLPSDRFSAERTGGSVSTLTIQRTQQEDSAVYLCASSLRGDRAPQYFGPGTRLTVL.